A single sample is the source of the 10 T cell receptor beta chains below, sequenced in a study of T cells after yellow fever vaccination (dated by TCRdb to between 2019 and 2020). What this sample's treatment or condition label stands for: live attenuated yellow fever vaccine strain. Library preparation employed 5' RACE. The listed sequencing device is Illumina HiSeq 2500. The public reads were run again by TCRdb, first through fastp at Q25 and then through MiXCR, and only productive beta chains were kept. Identical CDR3 protein sequences are pooled into one entry, listed with their most common genes and DNA. This sample has about 350,000 distinct CDR3 sequences in its table, and around 8.1% of those were observed once. In total, the top ten clones hold 17% of the sample. This sample comprised PBMCs, obtained more than 40 days after the first yellow fever vaccination. The receptors stem from a man aged 18 to 29 who received the YFV17D yellow fever vaccine.

This clonotype was found a few times. This chain links TRBV7-2 with TRBJ2-1; 8 bases match TRBD1. There are 15 residues in the CDR3. The trim removed 4 bases at V and 1 base at J, leaving 3 bases unmatched. Germline-derived CDR1 and CDR2 are SGHTA and FQGNSA. This CDR3 reads CASSWTGWSYNEQFF. CDR3 DNA sequence: TGTGCCAGCAGCTGGACAGGGTGGTCCTACAATGAGCAGTTCTTC.

The CDR3: CASSLPQGQGLSNEQFF. CDR3 nucleotides: TGCGCCAGCAGCCTGCCCCAAGGACAGGGGTTGTCCAATGAGCAGTTCTTC. The chain uses TRBV5-1 and TRBJ2-1; 9 bases align to TRBD1. The CDR3 has 17 residues. Per the germline V gene, CDR1 is SGHRS and CDR2 is YFSETQ. V lost 4 bases and J lost 6; bases outside the gene matches: 14.

This clonotype was detected a few times. The chain uses TRBV29-1 and TRBJ1-1; 8 nucleotides match TRBD1. The trim removed 1 base at V and 6 bases at J, leaving 7 bases unmatched. This CDR3 spans 14 amino acids. The germline V gene encodes CDR1 SQVTM and CDR2 ANQGSEA. The CDR3 sequence: CSVEVRTGRAEAFF. The CDR3 nucleotides read TGCAGCGTTGAAGTCAGGACAGGGAGAGCTGAAGCTTTCTTT.

This clonotype was counted ten times or more. This chain uses TRBV27 with TRBJ2-1, with 7 bases identical to TRBD1. This CDR3 spans 15 amino acids. Germline loops: CDR1 MNHEY, CDR2 SMNVEV (reference sequence). Germline trimming cut 5 bases from V and 5 bases from J; bases unmatched to any gene: 9. This chain's CDR3 is CASSPRQGPHNEQFF. The CDR3 DNA reads as TGTGCCAGCAGTCCGAGACAGGGACCACACAATGAGCAGTTCTTC.

This chain uses TRBV4-3 with TRBJ1-5, with D tentatively TRBD1 (6 bases). Trimming pared 1 base from V and 5 bases from J, leaving 12 bases between. Germline V CDR1 and CDR2: LGHNA, YSLEER. The CDR3 is 15 amino acids. The CDR3 nucleotides read TGCGCCAGCAGCCAAGGGACAGAAATTTATCAGCCCCAGCATTTT. Encoded protein: CASSQGTEIYQPQHF.

The chain uses TRBV5-1 and TRBJ2-5; unclear D gene. V shed 4 bases and J shed 4 bases, with 14 bases lying between them. Germline values: CDR1 SGHRS, CDR2 YFSETQ. The length of the CDR3 is 14 residues. The CDR3 loop reads CASSPPAARETQYF. The CDR3 DNA follows: TGCGCCAGCAGCCCCCCGGCAGCAAGAGAGACCCAGTACTTC.

This clonotype was detected a few times. V is TRBV12-3 or TRBV12-4 and J is TRBJ1-4, with 9 bases fitting TRBD1. The CDR3 runs to 14 residues. The junction had 7 bases not matched to a gene; V was cut back by 6 bases and J by 8 bases. In DNA, the CDR3 is TGTGCCAGCAGATCGAGACAGGGGGACGAAAAACTGTTTTTT. Protein product: CASRSRQGDEKLFF.

The chain combines TRBV5-4 with TRBJ2-7; no firm D call. CDR1 SGHNT and CDR2 YYREEE come from the germline V gene (reference sequence). The CDR3 extends over 14 amino acids. Trimming stripped 3 bases from V and 4 bases from J, with 14 bases between. Written as DNA, the CDR3 is TGTGCCAGCAGCTCGAGGAATACAGATTACGAGCAGTACTTC. This encodes CASSSRNTDYEQYF.

V is TRBV7-4 and J is TRBJ2-5; D may be TRBD2 (6 bases). The germline V and J ends were trimmed by 5 bases and 5 bases, with 30 bases remaining between them. The CDR3 sequence is 19 residues long. Germline CDR1 and CDR2: SGHVT and SQSDAQ. Here the CDR3 DNA reads TGTGCCAGCAGCCCTGACTCGACCGGGACTCCGGCGTGGATCGAGACCCAGTACTTC. This encodes CASSPDSTGTPAWIETQYF.

The chain recombines TRBV12-3 or TRBV12-4 with TRBJ2-2; 7 bases are shared with TRBD2. V lost 3 bases to trimming and J lost 5 bases; unmatched junction nucleotides: 18. The CDR3 spans 19 residues. This CDR3 is CASSLRLRGTSSRTGELFF. In DNA form, the CDR3 reads TGTGCCAGCAGTTTGAGGTTGCGGGGGACCTCCTCGAGGACCGGGGAGCTGTTTTTT.